Given below is one TCR beta chain in context. Its binding antigen is unknown. The junction differs from germline at one of its ends, possibly a read error. Other DNA sequences in this specimen translate into the identical CDR3. The source of the sample is a study of cytomegalovirus exposure and HLA in healthy donors (dated by TCRdb to 2016 to 2017). For the wider study: In an earlier analysis of 587 of the donors, 250 to 300 Gb of sequence data and 100 million or so unique TCR beta sequences from 150 million to 200 million T cells were reported. High-throughput TCR immunosequencing, statistical association of individual TCRs with disease status, and machine learning were combined to predict cytomegalovirus infection status. Every repertoire in the discovery cohort had been generated on one and the same sequencing platform. HLA typing covered class I and class II loci at four-digit resolution. The aim of the study was to test whether cataloging public T cell receptors could identify signatures of past pathogen exposure. The study profiled the T cell repertoires of approximately 700 subjects by immunosequencing and related them to cytomegalovirus serostatus. The later analysis used no new phenotypic data to find candidate immune exposures, relying instead on TCR beta sequences and their occurrence across donors. The number of typed donors differed by locus: roughly 620-640 for A, B, C, DRB1 and DQB1; 522 for DQA1; some 610 for DPA1; and 400 to 480 for DPB1. Along with the approximately 620-subject first cohort, a separate validation cohort of around 110 different subjects was used. Of the roughly 400 genotyped donors, 80% to 90% were placed in the genetic ancestry cluster associated with self-reported Caucasian donors. Donor age, sex, ethnicity and CMV serostatus were compiled alongside the repertoire data. In an earlier analysis of 500 to 650 of the donors, high-throughput TCR beta sequencing was used to judge whether each TCR beta V gene segment behaved as functional or pseudogenic. A later analysis re-analyzed previously published TCR beta repertoires from 666 donors and added high-resolution HLA genotyping to study TCR occurrence patterns. In a later genetic analysis, genome-wide SNP genotypes for about three fifths of the 666 donors were used, and that subset was treated as a discovery cohort. Among almost 400 genotyped donors of the cohort, an average of about 240,000 unique TCR beta nucleotide sequences were sequenced per donor, approximately 20% of them non-productive. A handful of DR-DQ haplotypes were handled as single units for association and clustering because linkage in the cohort was strong. About 280 gigabases of sequencing data and around 90 million unique TCR sequences made up an early release that covered 500 to 700 HLA-typed donors.

The CDR3 starts with the cysteine, ends with the phenylalanine, and has 15 residues. The CDR3 DNA has 45 bases and is translated from base 1. CDR1 and CDR2, looked up from the germline V gene, are SGHAT and FQNNGV. Preparation of the library involved the immunoSEQ multiplex PCR assay. For the multiplex PCR, a mixture combining 60 forward primers for TCR Vbeta segments and 13 reverse primers for TCR Jbeta segments was used. The CDR3 region of rearranged TCR beta genes was amplified from genomic DNA with a multiplex PCR assay. The amplified TCR beta libraries were sequenced on the Illumina HiSeq System as 87-base-pair reads. The paper's processing steps were these. A later analysis counted tens of millions of unique TCR beta chains across the 666 repertoires, and around 12 million of these chains were shared by at least two donors. A nearest-neighbor algorithm error-corrected the raw reads and collapsed the reads into unique sequences, merging closely related sequences to remove PCR and sequencing errors. To assign V, D and J gene segments, CDR3 sequences were aligned to IMGT reference sequences. For a sequence to be retained, a match of at least six nucleotides to both a V gene segment and a J gene segment was required. Rearrangements were classified as productive when the CDR3 lacked stop codons and remained in frame with V and J, and all other rearrangements were classified as non-productive. Following IMGT convention, CDR3 was defined as the stretch from the second conserved V-encoded cysteine to the conserved J-encoded phenylalanine. The earlier analysis of 500 to 750 of the donors excluded any sequence lacking an unambiguous match to a single V gene segment. In an earlier analysis of roughly 500 of the donors, V segments were called functional above 56.7% productive rearrangements and were called segregating when the between-donor standard deviation exceeded 5%. A statistical classification framework was developed to diagnose cytomegalovirus status using the catalog of TCR beta chain sequences. A later analysis assigned V and J genes by comparing TCR nucleotide sequences with IMGT/GENE-DB human TR gene sequences. Using the TCRdist pipeline, a later analysis assigned CDR3 sequences along with most-parsimonious VDJ recombination scenarios. A later analysis defined each TCR beta chain by its CDR3 amino acid sequence plus V-gene family, and excluded reads lacking a unique V-gene family. As a way to deal with suspected cross-contamination and a sequencing artifact, a later analysis dropped 640 or so nucleotide sequences that were highly shared and had low generation probability. In a later analysis, a clonal expansion index was calculated for each public chain from normalized within-repertoire ranks of inferred template counts. In a later analysis, generation probabilities were computed using a VDJ recombination model fitted to out-of-frame rearrangements, and the results were checked against IGoR. In a later analysis, hypergeometric tests were used to score TCR-TCR, TCR-HLA and TCR-CMV co-occurrence, with a repertoire-size bias correction applied to TCR pairs. To estimate false discovery rates, a later analysis permuted the HLA or CMV assignments 20 times. In a later analysis, co-occurring TCRs were grouped using DBSCAN, and TCRdist sequence similarity was added for clustering within HLA-allele-positive subsets. For co-occurrence clustering, repertoires with fewer than 30,000 or more than 120,000 public chains were excluded, along with roughly 5 repertoires with anomalous nucleotide sharing. The immuneACCESS repertoire file appears here via TCRdb, limited to in-frame rearrangements. These files lack a portion of the clones; in checked studies, under half of the deficit traces to unresolved V genes, and the cause of the others is not known. That table supplies the V and J calls and clone size; D and trimming were determined from the DNA. This sample has hundreds of thousands of clones in its table, and about 90% of those were observed once. The ten largest make up about 2.5% of the sample.

In total, 500 to 700 healthy bone marrow donors made up the cohort. Cohort members were all nominally healthy when sampled, although unrecorded immune exposures were likely present. The donor tested CMV seronegative, placing the donor among the roughly 340 seronegative members of the cohort. Each donor provided a peripheral blood sample, and peripheral blood mononuclear cells were used for TCR beta sequencing. The Qiagen DNeasy Blood Extraction Kit was used to extract genomic DNA from the blood cell samples. On the study overall, not on this receptor specifically: It was suggested by the authors that the approach could potentially be generalized to other disease states and immunological phenotypes. V-gene and J-gene trimming of TCR beta chains was associated with a missense DCLRE1C variant in a later genetic analysis, and the association was replicated in an independent cohort. Cytomegalovirus status was reported to be diagnosed by the classifier with high specificity and sensitivity in both the original and validation cohorts. Compared with equally common non-associated chains, HLA-associated TCR beta chains in a later analysis were more clonally expanded and had lower generation probabilities. In a later analysis, several top co-occurrence clusters were reported to appear linked to parvovirus B19, influenza, CMV and Epstein-Barr virus. For the cohort, immune exposure information was limited to CMV serostatus. Linkage disequilibrium might explain the correlated functional status among segregating V segments, but an unknown experimental factor could not be excluded. When HLA alleles, especially DR and DQ, strongly co-occurred, TCR associations were difficult to assign to individual alleles. In vitro tests confirmed that a few of the cytomegalovirus-associated TCR beta chains recognize cytomegalovirus antigens. The earlier analysis of some 540 of the donors excluded fewer than 20 rarely observed V segments, including chromosome 9 orphons, because counts were too low. In the study, some 160 TCR beta chains were listed as associated with cytomegalovirus. At a false discovery rate of 0.05, a later analysis linked approximately 18,000 TCR beta sequences to specific HLA alleles. Some IMGT-functional V segments, including TRBV6-2 and TRBV6-3, could not be told apart with the 87-base-pair reads, so those segments were excluded. The cohort was sequenced for TCR beta chains only, and without alpha or paired-chain data the features that could be detected were limited. An earlier analysis of approximately 540 of the donors showed that most TCR beta V segments appeared in productive rearrangements either about 87% or about 30% of the time, which broadly matched IMGT annotations. Sequencing depth was assumed to be roughly uniform across donors in the presence/absence analyses, though that assumption may not hold. A cluster of highly shared sequence variants was judged likely to be a technical artifact of the sequencing pipeline. While some public TCRs were present in many individuals, most TCR sequences turned up only very rarely across donors. In a later genetic analysis, fewer N-insertions in productive TCRs were reported among donors in an Asian-associated ancestry cluster than the approximately 630-donor mean. According to a later analysis, TCR association rates differed among HLA loci, with DRB1 alleles showing the most associated TCRs and HLA-C alleles showing the fewest. A further reported finding was that TCR beta sequences accurately predicted the HLA-A and HLA-B alleles for most subjects in the first cohort. In a later analysis, most CMV-associated TCR beta chains were found to appear HLA-restricted, with HLA associations seemingly driven largely by CMV exposure. HLA typing was unavailable for some donors at each locus, so association tests used only the typed subset.

The sequenced material came from PBMCs. Rearrangement joined TRBV11-2 to TRBJ1-6, with 7 junctional bases fitting TRBD1. This clonotype was obtained from a woman aged 18 to 35 in good health and CMV-seronegative. The CDR3: CASSPQGTYNSPLHF. The nucleotide sequence is given as TGTGCCAGCAGCCCACAGGGGACTTATAATTCCCCCCTCCACTTT.